This T cell receptor beta chain was retrieved from a study of OX40 agonist ivuxolimab in advanced cancers. The overall study: Roughly two fifths of patients had received prior checkpoint inhibitor therapy.

Assay used: immunoSEQ multiplex PCR; TCRdb lists only in-frame clones, some missing. Among under 80,000 clones listed, over 75% were seen once. Looked up from germline, CDR1 is MDHEN and CDR2 is SYDVKM. The CDR3 runs to 16 residues. The V and J ends lost 7 bases and 0 bases, in that order; junction bases with no gene match: 4. The TCR originated in an adult with an advanced solid tumor such as melanoma, head and neck, liver or kidney cancer. The material was CD4+ or CD8+ T cells sorted from blood, obtained in a trial of the OX40 agonist ivuxolimab. V usage is TRBV28 and J usage is TRBJ2-5, with 14 bases matching TRBD2. The CDR3 region is CASKRLAGGYQETQYF. The CDR3 DNA reads TGTGCCAGCAAGAGACTAGCGGGGGGGTACCAAGAGACCCAGTACTTC.